Following are 27 T cell receptor beta chains from one sample sequenced in a study of OX40 agonist ivuxolimab in advanced cancers. Only in-frame clones appear in the TCRdb table, and some are missing; sequencing was by immunoSEQ multiplex PCR. The sample contains tens of thousands of clones, about 88% of which appear only once. The sequencing used CD4+ or CD8+ T cells sorted from blood, collected in a trial of the OX40 agonist ivuxolimab. Source of these receptors: an adult with an advanced solid tumor such as melanoma, head and neck, liver or kidney cancer.

CDR3 residues: CASSMNGILDEQYF. The DNA for the CDR3 is TGTGCCAGTAGTATGAATGGAATTCTGGACGAGCAGTACTTC. The V and J genes are TRBV19 and TRBJ2-7; D remains ambiguous. From germline, CDR1 is LNHDA and CDR2 SQIVND (reference sequence). V lost 3 bases and J 5 bases, leaving 14 bases between the germline ends. This CDR3 has 14 amino acids.

This chain links TRBV28 with TRBJ1-5; the D gene is possibly TRBD1 (6 bases). The CDR3 sequence is 15 residues long. CDR1 and CDR2 from the germline V gene are MDHEN and SYDVKM. The V end lost 6 bases, the J end lost 3 bases, and 15 bases lay between the germline ends. The CDR3 reads CASSTGQSINQPQHF. In DNA, the CDR3 is TGTGCCAGCAGCACTGGACAGTCTATCAATCAGCCCCAGCATTTT. Variable domain in full (rest from reference TRBV28 and TRBJ1-5): DVKVTQSSRYLVKRTGEKVFLECVQDMDHENMFWYRQDPGLGLRLIYFSYDVKMKEKGDIPEGYSVSREKKERFSLILESASTNQTSMYLCASSTGQSINQPQHFGDGTRLSIL.

The sample holds one count of this clone. The V call is TRBV18, the J call TRBJ1-2; D unclear. Germline V gene lookup returns CDR1 KGHSH and CDR2 LQKENI. The CDR3 is made up of 16 amino acids. The V end lost 3 bases, the J end lost 4 bases, and 18 bases lay between the germline ends. The CDR3 nucleotides read TGTGCCAGCTCACCCACGGTTTCGGGAAGAACCTATGGCTACACCTTC. Its translation is CASSPTVSGRTYGYTF.

The chain is built from TRBV13 and TRBJ2-5; 7 bases are a match to TRBD1. The DNA end lines up better with TRBJ2-7; the J call may be wrong. Germline loops: CDR1 PRHDT, CDR2 FYEKMQ (reference sequence). This CDR3 has 13 amino acids. The CDR3 region has the DNA TGTGCCAGCAGCCGGGACAGCTTGTACGAGCAGTACTTC. It specifies CASSRDSLYEQYF.

This chain uses TRBV18 with TRBJ1-2; a weak D match, TRBD1 (6 bases). Germline V gene sequence: CDR1 KGHSH, CDR2 LQKENI. The V end lost 3 bases, the J end lost 10 bases, and 18 bases lay between the germline ends. The CDR3 is 14 amino acids. The CDR3 coding sequence is TGTGCCAGCTCACCGATACAGGGCCAGGGTGACTACACCTTC. It encodes CASSPIQGQGDYTF. Filled out from reference TRBV18 and TRBJ1-2, the complete variable domain reads NAGVMQNPRHLVRRRGQEARLRCSPMKGHSHVYWYRQLPEEGLKFMVYLQKENIIDESGMPKERFSAEFPKEGPSILRIQQVVRGDSAAYFCASSPIQGQGDYTFGSGTRLTVV.

This chain connects TRBV5-1 to TRBJ2-7; 10 nucleotides line up with TRBD1. The length of the CDR3 is 14 residues. Germline CDR1 and CDR2: SGHRS and YFSETQ. V dropped 4 bases and J dropped 4; count of bases not matched to a gene: 5. The CDR3 region is CASSQGTGVYEQYF. The DNA of the CDR3 is TGCGCCAGCAGCCAGGGGACAGGGGTATACGAGCAGTACTTC.

The chain couples TRBV5-5 to TRBJ2-1; no reliable D call. This CDR3 spans 17 amino acids. The V gene lost 4 bases and the J gene lost 4 bases, with 21 bases spanning the gap. Germline CDR1 and CDR2: SGHKS and YYEKEE (reference sequence). The CDR3 DNA sequence: TGTGCCAGCAGCCCAAGATTCTCCAAGGCAGGATACAATGAGCAGTTCTTC. This gives the protein CASSPRFSKAGYNEQFF.

The chain joins TRBV6-5 to TRBJ2-7; D is uncertain. Between the trimmed V and J ends, which lost 4 bases and 2 bases, there was a span of 15 bases. Germline assignment: CDR1 MNHEY and CDR2 SVGAGI. This CDR3 contains 15 residues. CDR3 loop: CASSSYATSTYEQYF. The CDR3 coding sequence is TGTGCCAGCAGTTCATATGCGACCAGCACCTACGAGCAGTACTTC.

This chain links TRBV15 with TRBJ1-2; D is uncertain. The germline gives CDR1 LNHNV, CDR2 YYDKDF (reference sequence). Trimming left V 3 bases short and J 8 bases short, with 19 bases between. The CDR3 extends over 15 amino acids. CDR3 bases: TGTGCCACCAGCAGTCCTTTGACGCGGACGAAGGGCTACACCTTC. It specifies CATSSPLTRTKGYTF.

This sequence joins TRBV5-1 and TRBJ2-1; possibly TRBD2 for D (5 bases). Between the trimmed V and J ends, which lost 5 bases and 8 bases, there was a span of 11 bases. Per the germline V gene, CDR1 is SGHRS and CDR2 is YFSETQ. CDR3 length: 12 amino acids. DNA for the CDR3: TGCGCCAGCAGTCGTATTAGCGATGAGCAGTTCTTC. Its protein product is CASSRISDEQFF.

The chain employs TRBV19 and TRBJ2-3; 10 positions agree with TRBD2. CDR1 and CDR2 from the germline V gene are LNHDA and SQIVND (reference sequence). The CDR3 has 16 residues. The junction had 5 bases not matched to a gene; V was cut back by 1 base and J by 4 bases. The CDR3 here is CASSIGVAGGPDTQYF. The DNA for the CDR3 is TGTGCCAGTAGTATAGGAGTAGCGGGAGGCCCAGATACGCAGTATTTT.

V gene TRBV25-1 combines with J gene TRBJ2-5; D is unclear. The CDR3 sequence is 14 residues long. Trimming shortened V by 4 bases and J by 5 bases, and 14 bases separated the two germline ends. The germline gives CDR1 MGHDK, CDR2 SYGVNS. CDR3 sequence reads: CASSGPAVRETQYF. The DNA of the CDR3 is TGTGCCAGCAGTGGGCCAGCCGTTCGGGAGACCCAGTACTTC.

The chain carries TRBV11-2 and TRBJ2-5; D gene uncertain. The length of the CDR3 is 14 residues. CDR1 is SGHAT and CDR2 is FQNNGV in the germline V gene. V lost 0 bases and J 1 base, leaving 6 bases between the germline ends. CDR3 sequence: CASSLDRFQETQYF. DNA of the CDR3: TGTGCCAGCAGCTTAGACCGCTTCCAAGAGACCCAGTACTTC.

The V gene is TRBV6-5, the J gene TRBJ2-3; D is ambiguous. V was clipped by 0 bases and J by 0 bases, with 10 bases between them. The CDR3 loop spans 16 amino acids. The germline gives CDR1 MNHEY, CDR2 SVGAGI. The CDR3 sequence is CASSYSILLSTDTQYF. The CDR3 DNA follows: TGTGCCAGCAGTTACTCGATCCTTCTGAGCACAGATACGCAGTATTTT.

The chain combines TRBV7-2 with TRBJ1-3, with TRBD1 as a possible D gene (6 bases). Deletions cut 5 bases from V and 0 bases from J, with 11 bases between. The germline V gene has CDR1 SGHTA and CDR2 FQGNSA. This CDR3 region has 15 residues. The chain's CDR3 is CASSPSRGSGNTIYF. In DNA form, the CDR3 reads TGTGCCAGCAGCCCAAGCAGGGGCTCTGGAAACACCATATATTTT.

This clone was seen more than once but under ten times. Other DNA sequences in the same sample also yield this CDR3. The V and J genes are TRBV30 and TRBJ2-3; no definite D call. V was trimmed by 0 bases and J by 6 bases, leaving 4 bases between them. The CDR3 totals 11 residues. Germline V gene lookup returns CDR1 GTSNPN and CDR2 SVGIG (reference sequence). The CDR3 protein is CAWSVRDTQYF. CDR3 bases: TGTGCCTGGAGTGTGAGGGATACGCAGTATTTT.

The chain has TRBV4-2 and TRBJ2-7, with D maybe TRBD2 (5 bases). V shed 0 bases and J shed 0 bases, with 18 bases lying between them. The V gene's germline CDR1 is LGHNA and CDR2 YNFKEQ. The CDR3 has 18 amino acids. The CDR3 sequence is CASSQDTPLRGSSYEQYF. CDR3 DNA sequence: TGTGCCAGCAGCCAAGATACCCCATTGAGAGGGAGCTCCTACGAGCAGTACTTC.

The CDR3 bases are TGTGCCAGCAACTTCGACAGAACGAACACCGGGGAGCTGTTTTTT. Translation: CASNFDRTNTGELFF. The chain has TRBV5-4 and TRBJ2-2; perhaps TRBD1 as D (5 bases). V lost 6 bases and J lost 0, with 12 bases in between. CDR1 and CDR2 (germline): SGHNT, YYREEE (reference sequence). The CDR3 contains 15 residues.

This rearrangement joins TRBV18 to TRBJ2-1; perhaps TRBD2 as D (6 bases). The germline V gene encodes CDR1 KGHSH and CDR2 LQKENI. This CDR3 is 18 amino acids long. V lost 4 bases, J lost 0 bases, and 19 bases lay in between. The CDR3 DNA sequence: TGTGCCAGCTCACTGACTAGGGTTATAGGGAGCTCCTACAATGAGCAGTTCTTC. Translated, it gives CASSLTRVIGSSYNEQFF.

The sample holds one count of this clone. The chain is built from TRBV9 and TRBJ2-2; 10 positions agree with TRBD1. The CDR3 loop spans 16 amino acids. Germline V gene lookup returns CDR1 SGDLS and CDR2 YYNGEE. J gave up 5 bases and V 1 base, and 5 bases lay outside the gene matches. The CDR3 nucleotides read TGTGCCAGCAGCGTAACCGGGACAGGGGTAACCGGGGAGCTGTTTTTT. Translating it yields CASSVTGTGVTGELFF.

A single count supports this clone. For the CDR3, the DNA is TGTGCCAGCAGCTCCACCGGGAGCTCCTACGAGCAGTACTTC. Its translation is CASSSTGSSYEQYF. The chain uses TRBV7-9 and TRBJ2-7; maybe TRBD2 (6 bases). Germline assignment: CDR1 SEHNR and CDR2 FQNEAQ (reference sequence). With 4 bases removed from V and 0 bases from J, the gap between germline ends came to 10 bases. The CDR3 runs 14 residues.

This chain links TRBV7-9 with TRBJ2-5; D possibly corresponds to TRBD1 (6 bases). Germline CDR1 and CDR2: SEHNR and FQNEAQ (reference sequence). The V end was cut by 3 bases, the J end by 2 bases, with 7 bases between. The CDR3 has 13 amino acids. The CDR3 DNA is TGTGCCAGCAGCTTTGGACAGCAAGAGACCCAGTACTTC. Translation: CASSFGQQETQYF.

The rearrangement joins TRBV28 to TRBJ2-2; D is uncertain. In germline, CDR1 is MDHEN, CDR2 SYDVKM. Trimming stripped 2 bases from V and 0 bases from J, with 4 bases between. This CDR3 region has 14 residues. The CDR3 spells CASSLITNTGELFF. The CDR3 nucleotides read TGTGCCAGCAGTTTAATTACGAACACCGGGGAGCTGTTTTTT.

The chain recombines TRBV7-2 with TRBJ2-3; D may match TRBD1 or TRBD2 (6 bases each). The germline V and J ends were trimmed by 7 bases and 1 base, with 12 bases remaining between them. Per the germline V gene, CDR1 is SGHTA and CDR2 is FQGNSA. This CDR3 comprises 14 residues. The CDR3 sequence is CASTTGGRTDTQYF. CDR3 coding DNA: TGTGCCAGCACCACCGGGGGCCGCACAGATACGCAGTATTTT.

V usage is TRBV18 and J usage is TRBJ1-2, with D perhaps matching TRBD1 (6 bases). Looked up from germline, CDR1 is KGHSH and CDR2 is LQKENI. The CDR3 covers 14 residues. V was cut by 0 bases and J by 5 bases, with 10 bases left in between. CDR3 protein: CASSPPTGSYGYTF. The CDR3 nucleotides are TGTGCCAGCTCACCACCGACAGGCTCTTATGGCTACACCTTC.

In its sample, this clone was seen a few times. The genes are TRBV20-1 and TRBJ1-4; D uncertain. CDR1 and CDR2 from the germline V gene are DFQATT and SNEGSKA (reference sequence). The V end lost 4 bases, the J end lost 5 bases, and 5 bases lay between the germline ends. This CDR3 comprises 11 residues. CDR3 loop: CSANPNEKLFF. The DNA for the CDR3 is TGCAGTGCTAACCCGAATGAAAAACTGTTTTTT.

The J gene is TRBJ2-7, the V gene TRBV30, with no clear D. This CDR3 comprises 13 residues. With 0 bases removed from V and 3 bases from J, the gap between germline ends came to 9 bases. The germline CDR1 and CDR2 sequences are GTSNPN and SVGIG (reference sequence). The CDR3 sequence is CAWSVGSSYEQYF. The CDR3 nucleotides are TGTGCCTGGAGTGTAGGTAGCAGCTACGAGCAGTACTTC. The variable domain in full, with the rest retrieved from reference TRBV30 and TRBJ2-7, is SQTIHQWPATLVQPVGSPLSLECTVEGTSNPNLYWYRQAAGRGLQLLFYSVGIGQISSEVPQNLSASRPQDRQFILSSKKLLLSDSGFYLCAWSVGSSYEQYFGPGTRLTVT.